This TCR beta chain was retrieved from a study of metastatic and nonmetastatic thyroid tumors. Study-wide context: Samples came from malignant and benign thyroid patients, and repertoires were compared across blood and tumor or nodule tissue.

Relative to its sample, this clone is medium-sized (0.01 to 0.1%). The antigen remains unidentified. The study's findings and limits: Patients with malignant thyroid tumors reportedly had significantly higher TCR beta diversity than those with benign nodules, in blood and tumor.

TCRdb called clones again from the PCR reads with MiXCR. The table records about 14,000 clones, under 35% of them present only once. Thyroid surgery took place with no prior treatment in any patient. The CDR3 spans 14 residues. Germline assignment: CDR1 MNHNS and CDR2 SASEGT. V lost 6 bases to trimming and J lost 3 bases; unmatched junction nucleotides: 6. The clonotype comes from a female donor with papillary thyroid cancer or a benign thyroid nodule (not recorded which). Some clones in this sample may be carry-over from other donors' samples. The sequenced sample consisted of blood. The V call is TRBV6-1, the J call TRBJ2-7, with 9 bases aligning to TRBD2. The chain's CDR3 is CASRRGGQGYEQYF. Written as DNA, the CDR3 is TGTGCCAGCAGGCGGGGGGGACAAGGCTACGAGCAGTACTTC.